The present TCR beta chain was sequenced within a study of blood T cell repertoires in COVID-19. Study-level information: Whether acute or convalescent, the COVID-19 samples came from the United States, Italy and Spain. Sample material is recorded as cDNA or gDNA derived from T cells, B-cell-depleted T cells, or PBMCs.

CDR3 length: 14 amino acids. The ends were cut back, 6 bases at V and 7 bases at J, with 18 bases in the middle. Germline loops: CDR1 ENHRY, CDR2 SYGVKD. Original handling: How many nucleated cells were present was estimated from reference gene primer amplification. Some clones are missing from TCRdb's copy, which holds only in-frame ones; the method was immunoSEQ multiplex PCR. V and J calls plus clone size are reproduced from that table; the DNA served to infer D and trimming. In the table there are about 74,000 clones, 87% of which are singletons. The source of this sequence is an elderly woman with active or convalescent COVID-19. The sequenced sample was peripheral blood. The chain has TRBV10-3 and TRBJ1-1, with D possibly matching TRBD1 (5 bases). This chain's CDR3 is CAISPSPGPLEAFF. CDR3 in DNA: TGTGCCATCAGCCCTTCTCCAGGGCCCCTTGAAGCTTTCTTT.